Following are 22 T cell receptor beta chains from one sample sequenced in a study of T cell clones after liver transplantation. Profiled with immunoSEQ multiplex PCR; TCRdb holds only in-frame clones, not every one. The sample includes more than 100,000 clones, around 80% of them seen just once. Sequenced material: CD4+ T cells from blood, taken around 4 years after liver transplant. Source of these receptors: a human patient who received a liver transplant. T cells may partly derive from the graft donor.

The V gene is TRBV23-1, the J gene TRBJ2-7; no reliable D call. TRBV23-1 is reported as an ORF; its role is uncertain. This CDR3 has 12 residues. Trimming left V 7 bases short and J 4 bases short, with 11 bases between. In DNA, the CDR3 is TGCGCCAGCACCTCACCTTTATACGAGCAGTACTTC. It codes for CASTSPLYEQYF.

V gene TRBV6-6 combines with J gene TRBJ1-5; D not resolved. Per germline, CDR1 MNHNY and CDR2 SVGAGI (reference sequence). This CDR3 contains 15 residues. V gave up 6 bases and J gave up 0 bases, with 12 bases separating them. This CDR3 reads CASRNRRNSNQPQHF. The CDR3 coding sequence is TGTGCCAGCAGGAACCGACGAAATAGCAATCAGCCCCAGCATTTT.

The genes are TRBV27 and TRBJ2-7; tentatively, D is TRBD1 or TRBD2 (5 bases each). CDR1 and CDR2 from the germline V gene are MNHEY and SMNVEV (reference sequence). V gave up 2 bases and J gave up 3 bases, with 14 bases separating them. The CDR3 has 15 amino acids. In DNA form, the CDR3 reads TGTGCCAGCAGTTTACGAACGGGACCCAGCTACGAGCAGTACTTC. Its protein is CASSLRTGPSYEQYF.

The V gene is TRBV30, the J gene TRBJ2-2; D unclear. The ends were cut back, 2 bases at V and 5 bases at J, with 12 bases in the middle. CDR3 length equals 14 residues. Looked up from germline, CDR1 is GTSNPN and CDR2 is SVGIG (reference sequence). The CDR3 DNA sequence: TGTGCCTGGAGTTACGCGATTCCAACCGGGGAGCTGTTTTTT. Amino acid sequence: CAWSYAIPTGELFF.

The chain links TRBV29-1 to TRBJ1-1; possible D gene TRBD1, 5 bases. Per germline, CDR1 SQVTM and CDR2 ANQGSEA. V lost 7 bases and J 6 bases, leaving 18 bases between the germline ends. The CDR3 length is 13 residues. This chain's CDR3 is CSAKRGFRAEAFF. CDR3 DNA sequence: TGCAGCGCAAAACGGGGGTTCCGTGCTGAAGCTTTCTTT.

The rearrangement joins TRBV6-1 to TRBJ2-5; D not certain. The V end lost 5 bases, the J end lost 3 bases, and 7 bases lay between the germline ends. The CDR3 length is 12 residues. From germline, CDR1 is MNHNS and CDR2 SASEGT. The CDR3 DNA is TGTGCCAGCAGTAAAGTGGAAGAGACCCAGTACTTC. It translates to CASSKVEETQYF.

The CDR3 coding sequence is TGTGCCAGTAGGGCTCGGACCGGCGCGAGGGTGTACTTC. It encodes CASRARTGARVYF. The chain carries TRBV19 and TRBJ2-7; possible D gene TRBD2, 5 bases. This CDR3 has 13 residues. With 6 bases removed from V and 12 bases from J, the gap between germline ends came to 21 bases. In germline, CDR1 is LNHDA, CDR2 SQIVND (reference sequence).

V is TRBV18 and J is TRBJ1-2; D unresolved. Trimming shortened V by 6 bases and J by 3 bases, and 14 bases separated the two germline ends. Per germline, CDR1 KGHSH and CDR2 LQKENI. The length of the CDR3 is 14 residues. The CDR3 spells CASSPGPLDYGYTF. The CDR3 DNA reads TGTGCCAGCTCCCCCGGGCCCCTGGACTATGGCTACACCTTC.

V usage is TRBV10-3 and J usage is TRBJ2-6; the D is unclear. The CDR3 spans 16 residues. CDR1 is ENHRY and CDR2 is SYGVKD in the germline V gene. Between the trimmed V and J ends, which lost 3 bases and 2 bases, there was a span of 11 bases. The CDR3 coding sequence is TGTGCCATCAGTGAAGGTCCAAAGGCTGGGGCCAACGTCCTGACTTTC. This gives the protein CAISEGPKAGANVLTF.

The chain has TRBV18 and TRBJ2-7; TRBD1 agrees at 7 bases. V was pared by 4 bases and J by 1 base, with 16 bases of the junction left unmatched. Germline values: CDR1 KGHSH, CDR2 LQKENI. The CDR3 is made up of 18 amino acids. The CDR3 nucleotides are TGTGCCAGCTCACGGTTACCGGGACAGAGAACGCTTTCCTACGAGCAGTACTTC. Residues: CASSRLPGQRTLSYEQYF.

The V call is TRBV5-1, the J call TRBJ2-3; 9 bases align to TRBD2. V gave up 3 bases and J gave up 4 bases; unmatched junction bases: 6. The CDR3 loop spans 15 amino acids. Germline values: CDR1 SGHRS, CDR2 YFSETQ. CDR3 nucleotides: TGCGCCAGCAGCTCCGGACTAGCGAGCGCAGATACGCAGTATTTT. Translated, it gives CASSSGLASADTQYF.

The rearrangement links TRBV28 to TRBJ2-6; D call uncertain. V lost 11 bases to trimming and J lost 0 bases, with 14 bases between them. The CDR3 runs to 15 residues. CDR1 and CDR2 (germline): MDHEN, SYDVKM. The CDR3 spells CASIEHSSGANVLTF. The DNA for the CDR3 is TGTGCCTCGATAGAGCATAGCTCTGGGGCCAACGTCCTGACTTTC.

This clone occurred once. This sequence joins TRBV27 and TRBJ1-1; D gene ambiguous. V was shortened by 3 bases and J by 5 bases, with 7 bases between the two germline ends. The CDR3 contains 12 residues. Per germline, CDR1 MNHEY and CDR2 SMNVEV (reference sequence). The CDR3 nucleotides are TGTGCCAGCAGTTTCCGGGGAACTGAAGCTTTCTTT. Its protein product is CASSFRGTEAFF.

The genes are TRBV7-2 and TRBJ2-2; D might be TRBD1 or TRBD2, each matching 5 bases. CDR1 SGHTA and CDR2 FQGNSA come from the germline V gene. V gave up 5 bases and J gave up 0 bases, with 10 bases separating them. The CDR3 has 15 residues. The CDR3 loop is CASSRDAANTGELFF. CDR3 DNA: TGTGCCAGCAGCCGGGACGCCGCGAACACCGGGGAGCTGTTTTTT.

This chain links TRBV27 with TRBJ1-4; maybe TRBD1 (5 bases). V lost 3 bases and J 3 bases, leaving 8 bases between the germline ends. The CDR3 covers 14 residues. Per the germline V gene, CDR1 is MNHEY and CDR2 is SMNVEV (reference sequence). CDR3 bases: TGTGCCAGCAGTTTTGGCAGGGCTAATGAAAAACTGTTTTTT. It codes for CASSFGRANEKLFF. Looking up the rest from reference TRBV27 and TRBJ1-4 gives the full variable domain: EAQVTQNPRYLITVTGKKLTVTCSQNMNHEYMSWYRQDPGLGLRQIYYSMNVEVTDKGDVPEGYKVSRKEKRNFPLILESPSPNQTSLYFCASSFGRANEKLFFGSGTQLSVL.

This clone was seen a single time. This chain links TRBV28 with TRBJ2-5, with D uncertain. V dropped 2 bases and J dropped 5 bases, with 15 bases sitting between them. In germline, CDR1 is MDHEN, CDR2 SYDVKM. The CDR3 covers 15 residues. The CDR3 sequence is CASSLPRAKWETQYF. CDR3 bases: TGTGCCAGCAGTTTACCCCGGGCCAAATGGGAGACCCAGTACTTC.

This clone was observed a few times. The DNA of the CDR3 is TGCGCCAGCAGCTTGGAGGGGTCTTCAGGCGCTGAAGCTTTCTTT. Translating gives CASSLEGSSGAEAFF. The V call is TRBV5-1, the J call TRBJ1-1; the D gene is possibly TRBD1 (5 bases). The CDR3 consists of 15 residues. With 0 bases removed from V and 6 bases from J, the gap between germline ends came to 15 bases. Germline V CDR1 and CDR2: SGHRS, YFSETQ.

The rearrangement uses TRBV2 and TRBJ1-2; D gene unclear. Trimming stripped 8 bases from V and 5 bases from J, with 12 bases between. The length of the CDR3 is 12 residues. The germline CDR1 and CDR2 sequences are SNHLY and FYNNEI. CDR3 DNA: TGTGCCAGCGACAAGACCGGGTATGGCTACACCTTC. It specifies CASDKTGYGYTF.

Written as DNA, the CDR3 is TGTGCCAGCAGTTACCCCCCGGAGACCCAGTACTTC. Its protein product is CASSYPPETQYF. The chain has TRBV6-6 and TRBJ2-5, with D unclear. This CDR3 is built from 12 residues. CDR1 and CDR2 (germline): MNHNY, SVGAGI (reference sequence). The V end was cut by 2 bases, the J end by 5 bases, with 6 bases between.

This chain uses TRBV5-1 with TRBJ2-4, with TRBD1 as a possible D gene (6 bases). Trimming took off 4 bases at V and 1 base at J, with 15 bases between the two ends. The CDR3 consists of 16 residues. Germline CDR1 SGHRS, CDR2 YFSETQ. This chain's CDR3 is CASSPGAQGAKNIQYF. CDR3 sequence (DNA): TGCGCCAGCAGCCCAGGGGCCCAGGGGGCCAAAAACATTCAGTACTTC.

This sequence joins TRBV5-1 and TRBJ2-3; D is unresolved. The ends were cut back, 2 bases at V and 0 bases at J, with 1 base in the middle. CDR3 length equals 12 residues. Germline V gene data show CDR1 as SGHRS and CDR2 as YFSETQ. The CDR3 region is CASSLSTDTQYF. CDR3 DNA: TGCGCCAGCAGCTTAAGCACAGATACGCAGTATTTT. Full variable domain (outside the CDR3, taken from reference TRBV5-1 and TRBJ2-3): KAGVTQTPRYLIKTRGQQVTLSCSPISGHRSVSWYQQTPGQGLQFLFEYFSETQRNKGNFPGRFSGRQFSNSRSEMNVSTLELGDSALYLCASSLSTDTQYFGPGTRLTVL.

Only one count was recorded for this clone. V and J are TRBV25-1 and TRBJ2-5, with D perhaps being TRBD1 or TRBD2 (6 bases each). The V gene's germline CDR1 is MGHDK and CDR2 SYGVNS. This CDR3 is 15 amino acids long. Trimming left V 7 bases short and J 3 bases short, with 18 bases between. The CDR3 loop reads CASTQEGTPKETQYF. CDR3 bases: TGTGCCAGCACTCAGGAGGGGACACCTAAAGAGACCCAGTACTTC.